The source of this TCR beta chain is a study of monozygotic twins with inflammatory bowel disease. The germline V gene encodes CDR1 PRHDT and CDR2 FYEKMQ (reference sequence). The CDR3 sequence is 18 residues long. TCRdb re-called the 5' RACE reads, yielding one record per CDR3 amino acid sequence without DNA. The repertoire table contains approximately 40,000 distinct CDR3 sequences. Sequencing was carried out using blood. The clonotype was recovered from a human donor with ulcerative colitis or Crohn's disease, or a healthy co-twin of an affected twin (not recorded which). V gene TRBV13 combines with J gene TRBJ1-1; the TCRdb call, TRBD1, lacks DNA for checking. CDR3 protein: CASSPFDREWTSGHEAFF.